The 22 T cell receptor beta chains presented below share a single source sample, sequenced in a study of CD8+ T cells in alopecia areata. Treatment described: oral pan-JAK inhibitor, 5-10 mg twice daily. After isolation, RNA underwent reverse transcription to generate cDNA as the sequencing template. Generated by immunoSEQ multiplex PCR, the TCRdb table keeps only in-frame clones and is missing some. The sample carries more than 130,000 clones, around four fifths recorded once. The sample here was CD8+ T cells sorted from blood, taken at week 4, from a patient treated with tofacitinib. The source is a human donor with alopecia areata.

J is TRBJ1-2 and V is TRBV10-3; D call uncertain. CDR3 length: 15 residues. Germline loops: CDR1 ENHRY, CDR2 SYGVKD. The ends were cut back, 0 bases at V and 4 bases at J, with 12 bases in the middle. The CDR3 region has the DNA TGTGCCATCAGTGAGTCGTCGGAGACCTCCTATGGCTACACCTTC. This translates into CAISESSETSYGYTF.

This clone has just a few counts. The rearrangement joins TRBV4-3 to TRBJ2-1, with 11 bases aligning to TRBD2. CDR1 and CDR2 from the germline V gene are LGHNA and YSLEER. Trimming at V came to 0 bases and at J to 6 bases, leaving 7 bases not matched to a gene. The CDR3 totals 17 residues. As DNA, the CDR3 is TGCGCCAGCAGCCAAGATAGCGGGGGGGCCGGGGGCAATGAGCAGTTCTTC. Encoded protein: CASSQDSGGAGGNEQFF.

The J gene is TRBJ2-3, the V gene TRBV6-6, with TRBD1 identical over 7 bases. CDR1 and CDR2 from the germline V gene are MNHNY and SVGAGI (reference sequence). CDR3 length equals 15 residues. Unmatched junction bases numbered 6, after V lost 4 bases and J lost 2 bases. CDR3 sequence: CASSSPGQSTDTQYF. The CDR3 coding sequence is TGTGCCAGCAGTTCACCGGGACAGTCCACAGATACGCAGTATTTT.

V usage is TRBV7-6 and J usage is TRBJ2-7; D perhaps matches TRBD2 (7 bases). Germline V CDR1 and CDR2: SGHVS, FNYEAQ. Trimming took off 1 base at V and 3 bases at J, with 10 bases between the two ends. The CDR3 contains 14 residues. DNA for the CDR3: TGTGCCAGCAGCTTAGGGAGGGGGGGCTACGAGCAGTACTTC. Translated: CASSLGRGGYEQYF.

The chain joins TRBV7-8 to TRBJ2-3; the match to TRBD2 covers 15 bases. This CDR3 spans 19 amino acids. J lost 3 bases, V lost 5 bases, and 12 bases had no gene match. Germline V lookup: CDR1 SGHVS, CDR2 FQNEAQ. For the CDR3, the DNA is TGTGCCAGCAGCCCCGGACTAGCGGGGGGGCTTGTAATGACAGATACGCAGTATTTT. It codes for CASSPGLAGGLVMTDTQYF.

The chain joins TRBV6-5 to TRBJ2-3; tentatively, D is TRBD1 (5 bases). This CDR3 is 15 amino acids long. V lost 0 bases, J lost 2 bases, and 9 bases lay in between. The V gene's germline CDR1 is MNHEY and CDR2 SVGAGI. In DNA form, the CDR3 reads TGTGCCAGCAGTTACTCGGGGCAAATCACAGATACGCAGTATTTT. It yields the protein CASSYSGQITDTQYF.

This clone was seen only a few times. Within the sample, other DNA sequences also encode this same CDR3. This chain connects TRBV29-1 to TRBJ2-1; 14 positions agree with TRBD2. The CDR3 is 13 residues long. Germline assignment: CDR1 SQVTM and CDR2 ANQGSEA. V lost 7 bases, J lost 6 bases, and 2 bases stayed unmatched. The CDR3 region is CSAGTSGGNEQFF. The DNA of the CDR3 is TGCAGCGCGGGGACTAGCGGGGGCAATGAGCAGTTCTTC.

Comments on this clone: The junction and the germline gene differ at one end; a read error may be behind it. The V gene is TRBV7-7, the J gene TRBJ2-5; the D gene is possibly TRBD2 (6 bases). Germline values: CDR1 SSHAT, CDR2 FNYEAQ (reference sequence). The CDR3 totals 14 residues. The CDR3 coding sequence is TGTGCTAGCAGCTTAGGAGGGTATCAAGAGACCCAGTACTTC. It translates to CASSLGGYQETQYF.

Here the CDR3 DNA reads TGTGCCAGCAGCTTAGACGTTAGCACCGAAGCTTTCTTT. Translated: CASSLDVSTEAFF. J is TRBJ1-1 and V is TRBV7-2, with unresolved D. Trimming removed 1 base from V and 8 bases from J, with 11 bases in between. This CDR3 region has 13 residues. Germline-derived CDR1 and CDR2 are SGHTA and FQGNSA.

V is TRBV4-1 and J is TRBJ2-7; D gene unclear. Germline V gene sequence: CDR1 MGHRA, CDR2 YSYEKL. The CDR3 runs 15 residues. The V gene lost 0 bases and the J gene lost 2 bases, with 11 bases spanning the gap. The CDR3 DNA reads TGCGCCAGCAGCCAAGATGGCGGCTATCCCTACGAGCAGTACTTC. Translation: CASSQDGGYPYEQYF.

This clone is a singleton in its sample. The rearrangement joins TRBV6-5 to TRBJ1-1; 7 bases are shared with TRBD1. In germline, CDR1 is MNHEY, CDR2 SVGAGI. The CDR3 is 14 residues long. V shed 7 bases and J 4 bases; nucleotides not matched to a gene: 9. For the CDR3, the DNA is TGTGCCAGCACCCTTTACAGGGGAGGCACTGAAGCTTTCTTT. Protein sequence: CASTLYRGGTEAFF.

This clone was counted between two and nine times. This chain connects TRBV27 to TRBJ2-7; D gene unclear. The V end was cut by 4 bases, the J end by 4 bases, with 14 bases between. This CDR3 has 14 residues. Germline lookup yields CDR1 MNHEY and CDR2 SMNVEV (reference sequence). CDR3 nucleotides: TGTGCCAGCAGTTCCCCGTCCTCTTATTACGAGCAGTACTTC. Protein product: CASSSPSSYYEQYF.

Note on this clone: The same CDR3 can be traced to other DNA sequences in this sample. V usage is TRBV6-5 and J usage is TRBJ2-1; perhaps TRBD2 as D (5 bases). The CDR3 consists of 11 residues. Trimming stripped 5 bases from V and 6 bases from J, with 5 bases between. Germline V CDR1 and CDR2: MNHEY, SVGAGI. Here the CDR3 reads CASSSGNEQFF. The DNA of the CDR3 is TGTGCCAGCAGTAGCGGCAATGAGCAGTTCTTC.

CDR3: CASRDRGRYEQYF. CDR3 nucleotides: TGTGCCAGCAGGGACAGGGGCCGCTACGAGCAGTACTTC. The genes are TRBV2 and TRBJ2-7, with 9 bases that match TRBD1. V lost 6 bases, J lost 3 bases, and 3 bases stayed unmatched. Germline V lookup: CDR1 SNHLY, CDR2 FYNNEI. The CDR3 has 13 amino acids.

The V gene is TRBV6-6, the J gene TRBJ1-1, with D hard to call. Germline loops: CDR1 MNHNY, CDR2 SVGAGI (reference sequence). This CDR3 region has 13 residues. The V end lost 5 bases, the J end lost 3 bases, and 10 bases lay between the germline ends. CDR3 sequence: CASSQDLDTEAFF. The DNA of the CDR3 is TGTGCCAGCAGTCAGGACTTGGACACTGAAGCTTTCTTT.

The chain is built from TRBV4-1 and TRBJ2-1, with 12 bases that match TRBD2. This CDR3 comprises 16 residues. CDR1 is MGHRA and CDR2 is YSYEKL in the germline V gene. The V and J ends lost 5 bases and 5 bases, in that order; junction bases with no gene match: 7. Here the CDR3 DNA reads TGCGCCAGCAGCACCGAACTAGCGGGGGGCCACAATGAGCAGTTCTTC. Translation gives CASSTELAGGHNEQFF.

This clone appeared once. V gene TRBV18 combines with J gene TRBJ1-5; D is undetermined. In germline, CDR1 is KGHSH, CDR2 LQKENI. The CDR3 covers 20 residues. V was pared by 4 bases and J by 2 bases, with 27 bases between. CDR3 loop: CASSLSLTPRDWVGNQPQHF. The CDR3 DNA follows: TGTGCCAGCTCACTGAGCCTGACACCCCGGGATTGGGTTGGCAATCAGCCCCAGCATTTT.

In nucleotides, the CDR3 is TGTGCCAGCAGCTTGGGGACGGCAACCTACGAGCAGTACTTC. Translated: CASSLGTATYEQYF. The chain carries TRBV5-4 and TRBJ2-7, with D unclear. Trimming took 0 bases from V and 2 from J, leaving 9 bases between them. The CDR3 extends over 14 amino acids. Per the germline V gene, CDR1 is SGHNT and CDR2 is YYREEE (reference sequence).

The chain joins TRBV29-1 to TRBJ2-1; D remains unclear. The germline V and J ends were trimmed by 2 bases and 5 bases, with 19 bases remaining between them. Germline CDR1 and CDR2: SQVTM and ANQGSEA. The CDR3 has 16 residues. CDR3 amino acids: CSVERAAGSLHNEQFF. The CDR3 DNA reads as TGCAGCGTTGAACGCGCTGCTGGATCCCTGCACAATGAGCAGTTCTTC.

The chain employs TRBV9 and TRBJ1-1; 9 bases fit TRBD1. The CDR3 totals 16 residues. V was clipped by 0 bases and J by 2 bases; unmatched bases: 5. Germline CDR1 SGDLS, CDR2 YYNGEE. This chain's CDR3 is CASSVEGTGPNTEAFF. CDR3 DNA: TGTGCCAGCAGCGTAGAAGGGACAGGGCCCAACACTGAAGCTTTCTTT.

The rearrangement uses TRBV30 and TRBJ2-5; 9 bases are shared with TRBD1. The ends lost 3 bases at V and 4 bases at J; junction bases unmatched: 9. The CDR3 spans 15 residues. CDR1 is GTSNPN, CDR2 SVGIG, per germline (reference sequence). CDR3 loop: CAWSGGTGLRETQYF. CDR3 nucleotides: TGTGCCTGGAGCGGGGGGACAGGGCTGCGAGAGACCCAGTACTTC. The full variable domain, completed using reference TRBV30 and TRBJ2-5, is SQTIHQWPATLVQPVGSPLSLECTVEGTSNPNLYWYRQAAGRGLQLLFYSVGIGQISSEVPQNLSASRPQDRQFILSSKKLLLSDSGFYLCAWSGGTGLRETQYFGPGTRLLVL.

On this clone itself: The sample holds other DNA sequences that translate to the same CDR3. The chain uses TRBV30 and TRBJ2-7; D is uncertain. In germline, CDR1 is GTSNPN, CDR2 SVGIG (reference sequence). Trimming pared 0 bases from V and 2 bases from J, leaving 8 bases between. This CDR3 region has 13 residues. This chain's CDR3 is CAWSVSLTYEQYF. The CDR3 DNA reads as TGTGCCTGGAGTGTCAGTTTAACCTACGAGCAGTACTTC.